Shown below are 20 T cell receptor beta chains from a single sample sequenced in a study of CD8 T cells in ankylosing spondylitis. TCRdb processed the 5' RACE reads anew with MiXCR; each CDR3 protein has one entry. The data contain around 300,000 distinct CDR3 sequences, 11% of them singletons. Input material: blood, either unsorted or a sorted T cell fraction (not recorded which). The receptors were sampled from a female donor with ankylosing spondylitis or in good health (not recorded which).

The sample holds a few counts of this clonotype. V usage is TRBV20-1 and J usage is TRBJ2-1, with D uncertain. The CDR3 spans 13 residues. Trimming stripped 3 bases from V and 4 bases from J, with 10 bases between. Germline V gives CDR1 DFQATT, CDR2 SNEGSKA (reference sequence). In DNA, the CDR3 is TGCAGTGCTAGCTTCCAGCAATACAATGAGCAGTTCTTC. Translation gives CSASFQQYNEQFF.

This clonotype has a count of ten or more. The rearrangement links TRBV5-1 to TRBJ1-1, with D possibly being TRBD1 (5 bases). Trimming left V 3 bases short and J 2 bases short, with 11 bases between. Germline V gene data show CDR1 as SGHRS and CDR2 as YFSETQ. The CDR3 runs 14 residues. This CDR3 is CASSSGDRNTEAFF. DNA of the CDR3: TGCGCCAGCAGCTCAGGCGACAGAAACACTGAAGCTTTCTTT.

This clonotype was observed a few times. V and J are TRBV2 and TRBJ2-1; TRBD2 matches 8 bases. Germline values: CDR1 SNHLY, CDR2 FYNNEI. This CDR3 contains 15 residues. The V and J ends lost 5 bases and 4 bases, in that order; junction bases with no gene match: 7. CDR3: CASSLDGTRYNEQFF. CDR3 coding DNA: TGTGCCAGCAGTCTTGACGGGACTAGATACAATGAGCAGTTCTTC.

At least ten counts were recorded for this clonotype. This chain joins TRBV29-1 and TRBJ2-1, with D possibly matching TRBD2 (6 bases). The V gene's germline CDR1 is SQVTM and CDR2 ANQGSEA. CDR3 length: 14 amino acids. Trimming cost V 3 bases and J 7 bases, with 16 bases left between them. This chain's CDR3 is CSVDTTGVWNEQFF. As DNA, the CDR3 is TGCAGCGTTGACACGACGGGAGTCTGGAATGAGCAGTTCTTC.

This clonotype showed up many times. The chain joins TRBV20-1 to TRBJ2-1; D may be TRBD1 (5 bases). V lost 0 bases and J 3 bases, leaving 12 bases between the germline ends. The CDR3 covers 15 residues. CDR1 and CDR2 from the germline V gene are DFQATT and SNEGSKA (reference sequence). The CDR3 loop reads CSARDIRTSYNEQFF. The CDR3, as DNA: TGCAGTGCTAGAGATATAAGGACAAGCTACAATGAGCAGTTCTTC.

At least ten counts were recorded for this clonotype. The chain links TRBV6-2 or TRBV6-3 to TRBJ1-6; no reliable D call. V was trimmed by 2 bases and J by 7 bases, leaving 9 bases between them. Germline V gene sequence: CDR1 MNHEY, CDR2 SVGEGT. The CDR3 loop spans 14 amino acids. CDR3 in amino acids: CASSYVLGNSPLHF. CDR3 coding DNA: TGTGCCAGCAGTTACGTGTTAGGGAATTCACCCCTCCACTTT.

This clonotype has only a few counts. The chain links TRBV3-1 to TRBJ1-5, with D possibly matching TRBD1 (6 bases). Germline V gives CDR1 LGHDT, CDR2 YNNKEL (reference sequence). V was trimmed by 4 bases and J by 3 bases, leaving 19 bases between them. The CDR3 loop spans 17 amino acids. The CDR3 protein is CASSLSTPRGLNQPQHF. The CDR3 DNA reads TGTGCCAGCAGCCTATCCACGCCCAGGGGACTCAATCAGCCCCAGCATTTT. Looking up the rest from reference TRBV3-1 and TRBJ1-5 gives the full variable domain: DTAVSQTPKYLVTQMGNDKSIKCEQNLGHDTMYWYKQDSKKFLKIMFSYNNKELIINETVPNRFSPKSPDKAHLNLHINSLELGDSAVYFCASSLSTPRGLNQPQHFGDGTRLSIL.

This clonotype has a count of ten or more. This sequence joins TRBV9 and TRBJ1-6; TRBD1 agrees at 9 bases. J lost 9 bases, V lost 3 bases, and 10 bases had no gene match. Looked up from germline, CDR1 is SGDLS and CDR2 is YYNGEE. The CDR3 spans 16 residues. The CDR3 bases are TGTGCCAGCAGCGCAAGGACAGGGGACCCCTCTTCACCCCTCCACTTT. As protein: CASSARTGDPSSPLHF.

This clonotype was picked up a small number of times. The chain recombines TRBV5-1 with TRBJ1-5, with 8 bases aligning to TRBD1. The CDR3 loop spans 14 amino acids. CDR1 and CDR2 from the germline V gene are SGHRS and YFSETQ. The V gene end was trimmed by 2 bases and the J gene end by 7 bases; junction bases not matched to a gene: 5. DNA for the CDR3: TGCGCCAGCAGCTTAGCAGGGGGCGGGCAGCCCCAGCATTTT. As protein: CASSLAGGGQPQHF.

This clonotype came up a few times. The chain joins TRBV5-1 to TRBJ2-3, with 12 bases lining up with TRBD2. The CDR3 is made up of 17 amino acids. Germline-derived CDR1 and CDR2 are SGHRS and YFSETQ. The ends lost 0 bases at V and 4 bases at J; junction bases unmatched: 6. Here the CDR3 reads CASSLALAGGLADTQYF. The CDR3 bases are TGCGCCAGCAGCTTGGCCCTAGCGGGGGGGCTGGCAGATACGCAGTATTTT.

The rearrangement joins TRBV12-3 or TRBV12-4 to TRBJ2-1, with D tentatively TRBD2 (6 bases). The CDR3 length is 14 residues. Trimming shortened V by 7 bases and J by 7 bases, and 17 bases separated the two germline ends. CDR3 amino acids: CASTSGGLGNEQFF. The CDR3 coding sequence is TGTGCCAGCACCTCCGGGGGATTGGGGAATGAGCAGTTCTTC.

This clonotype showed up many times. The V call is TRBV5-1, the J call TRBJ1-3, with D uncertain. The CDR3 extends over 13 amino acids. Trimming pared 4 bases from V and 4 bases from J, leaving 9 bases between. The germline gives CDR1 SGHRS, CDR2 YFSETQ. CDR3 sequence: CASSMGYGNTIYF. The CDR3 coding sequence is TGCGCCAGCAGCATGGGATACGGAAACACCATATATTTT.

This clonotype was recorded many times. The chain recombines TRBV12-3 or TRBV12-4 with TRBJ1-5; 8 bases agree with TRBD1. CDR3 size: 15 residues. Unmatched junction bases numbered 14, after V lost 6 bases and J lost 10 bases. CDR3: CASSLDRGPRVPQHF. CDR3 bases: TGTGCCAGCAGCCTCGACAGGGGCCCGCGGGTTCCCCAGCATTTT.

This clonotype was seen ten or more times. The chain recombines TRBV5-1 with TRBJ1-4, with 7 bases identical to TRBD1. This CDR3 is built from 16 residues. CDR1 is SGHRS, CDR2 YFSETQ, per germline. With V trimmed by 2 bases and J by 0 bases, 4 bases remained unmatched. DNA of the CDR3: TGCGCCAGCAGCTTCGGACAGGTTGCAACTAATGAAAAACTGTTTTTT. The encoded protein is CASSFGQVATNEKLFF.

This clonotype was found many times. The chain has TRBV7-9 and TRBJ1-5, with 7 bases lining up with TRBD1. CDR1 SEHNR and CDR2 FQNEAQ come from the germline V gene (reference sequence). CDR3 length equals 16 residues. V dropped 5 bases and J dropped 4; count of bases not matched to a gene: 11. The CDR3 spells CASSTRQGLGNQPQHF. The CDR3 nucleotides read TGTGCCAGCAGCACTAGACAGGGATTGGGGAATCAGCCCCAGCATTTT.

This clonotype came up many times. The gene calls are TRBV18 and TRBJ2-1, with D possibly being TRBD1 (5 bases). Germline assignment: CDR1 KGHSH and CDR2 LQKENI. The CDR3 totals 13 residues. V was shortened by 4 bases and J by 3 bases, with 7 bases between the two germline ends. The CDR3: CASSLGLYNEQFF. Here the CDR3 DNA reads TGTGCCAGCTCACTGGGGCTCTACAATGAGCAGTTCTTC.

This clonotype was counted many times. The chain uses TRBV7-6 and TRBJ2-2; D possibly matches TRBD1 or TRBD2 (5 bases each). Germline assignment: CDR1 SGHVS and CDR2 FNYEAQ. The CDR3 length is 15 residues. The ends were cut back, 3 bases at V and 0 bases at J, with 8 bases in the middle. The CDR3 spells CASSLGVPNTGELFF. As DNA, the CDR3 is TGTGCCAGCAGCTTGGGGGTCCCGAACACCGGGGAGCTGTTTTTT.

This clonotype was counted at least ten times. This chain uses TRBV6-1 with TRBJ1-1, with a possible D match to TRBD1 (5 bases). CDR1 and CDR2 from the germline V gene are MNHNS and SASEGT. CDR3 length equals 13 residues. V was cut by 7 bases and J by 5 bases, with 14 bases left in between. Written as DNA, the CDR3 is TGTGCCAGCACGGGGCCCTTGGGGACTGAAGCTTTCTTT. It specifies CASTGPLGTEAFF.

The chain recombines TRBV7-3 with TRBJ2-1; D is unclear. The V end lost 3 bases, the J end lost 8 bases, and 11 bases lay between the germline ends. The CDR3 runs to 13 residues. Germline lookup yields CDR1 SGHTA and CDR2 FQGTGA. The CDR3 nucleotides read TGTGCCAGCAGCTTGGGGTTTACAGATGAGCAGTTCTTC. Translation gives CASSLGFTDEQFF.

The V call is TRBV5-1, the J call TRBJ2-2; D may correspond to TRBD1 or TRBD2 (5 bases each). Germline lookup yields CDR1 SGHRS and CDR2 YFSETQ. The CDR3 is made up of 15 amino acids. Deletions cut 4 bases from V and 3 bases from J, with 13 bases between. The CDR3 DNA is TGCGCCAGCAGCCCCGGGACGGCTGACACCGGGGAGCTGTTTTTT. This codes for CASSPGTADTGELFF.